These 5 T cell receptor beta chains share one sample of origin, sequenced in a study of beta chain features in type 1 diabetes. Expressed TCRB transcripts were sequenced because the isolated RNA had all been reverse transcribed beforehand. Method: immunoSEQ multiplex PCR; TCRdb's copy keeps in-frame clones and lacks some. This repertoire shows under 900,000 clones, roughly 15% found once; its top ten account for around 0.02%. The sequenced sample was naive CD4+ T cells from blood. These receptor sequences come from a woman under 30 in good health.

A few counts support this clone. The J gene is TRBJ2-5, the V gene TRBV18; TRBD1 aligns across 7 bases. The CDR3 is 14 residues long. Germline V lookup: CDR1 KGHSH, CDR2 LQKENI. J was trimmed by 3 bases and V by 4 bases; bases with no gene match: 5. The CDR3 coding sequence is TGTGCCAGCTCACGACGGGACAGTAAAGAGACCCAGTACTTC. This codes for CASSRRDSKETQYF.

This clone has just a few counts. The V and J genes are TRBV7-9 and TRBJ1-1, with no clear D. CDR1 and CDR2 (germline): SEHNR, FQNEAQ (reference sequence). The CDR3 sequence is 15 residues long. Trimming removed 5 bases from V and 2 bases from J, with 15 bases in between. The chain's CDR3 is CASSRGRGQNTEAFF. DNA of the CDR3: TGTGCCAGCAGCCGCGGCCGTGGCCAAAACACTGAAGCTTTCTTT.

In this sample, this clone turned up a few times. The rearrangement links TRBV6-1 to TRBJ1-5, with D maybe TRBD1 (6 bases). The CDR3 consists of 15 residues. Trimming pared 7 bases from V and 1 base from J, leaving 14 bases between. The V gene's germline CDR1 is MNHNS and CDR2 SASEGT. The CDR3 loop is CASTGFGTSNQPQHF. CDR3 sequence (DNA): TGTGCCAGCACCGGATTCGGGACAAGCAATCAGCCCCAGCATTTT.

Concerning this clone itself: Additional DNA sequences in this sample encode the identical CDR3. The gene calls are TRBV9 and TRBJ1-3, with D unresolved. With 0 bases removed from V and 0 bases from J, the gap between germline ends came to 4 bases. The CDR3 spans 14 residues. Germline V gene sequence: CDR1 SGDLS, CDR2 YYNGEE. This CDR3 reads CASSVESSGNTIYF. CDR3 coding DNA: TGTGCCAGCAGCGTAGAATCCTCTGGAAACACCATATATTTT.

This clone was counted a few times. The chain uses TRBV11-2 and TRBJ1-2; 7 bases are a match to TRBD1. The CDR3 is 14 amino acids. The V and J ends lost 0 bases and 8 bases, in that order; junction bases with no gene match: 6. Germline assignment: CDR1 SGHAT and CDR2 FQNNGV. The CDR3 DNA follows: TGTGCCAGCAGCTTAGAGGCAGGGGGGATCGGCTACACCTTC. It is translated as CASSLEAGGIGYTF.